This entry lists 22 T cell receptor beta chains sequenced from one sample in a study of regulatory T cells in long-lasting Graves disease. Libraries of TCR beta came from iRepertoire HTBI primers plus Arm-PCR of CDR3 regions. MiXCR, run by TCRdb on the multiplex PCR reads, gives a single entry per CDR3 protein. The sample shows more than 450,000 distinct CDR3 sequences, roughly 16% of them seen only once. Time point indicated: newly diagnosed GD, antithyroid drugs for less than 3 months. With RNA extracted from PBMCs as input, the TCR library was made. These data also formed part of another study, on T cells in Graves' hyperthyroidism and ophthalmopathy.

The sample was peripheral blood mononuclear cells (PBMCs), taken at new diagnosis, from a patient treated with antithyroid drugs. Source of these receptors: a man in his forties with Graves disease.

There are many counts of this clonotype. In nucleotides, the CDR3 is TGTGCTAGTGGTTCGGCAGGGCACACCGGGGAGCTGTTTTTT. Translation gives CASGSAGHTGELFF. The chain is built from TRBV12-5 and TRBJ2-2; perhaps TRBD1 as D (5 bases). CDR1 and CDR2 from the germline V gene are LGHNT and FRNRAP. V was trimmed by 4 bases and J by 3 bases, leaving 9 bases between them. The CDR3 runs to 14 residues.

This clonotype was found many times. V and J are TRBV27 and TRBJ2-1, with TRBD2 as a possible D gene (6 bases). The CDR3 consists of 18 residues. Trimming took off 2 bases at V and 3 bases at J, with 20 bases between the two ends. Germline CDR1 and CDR2: MNHEY and SMNVEV (reference sequence). CDR3 sequence: CASSLIPRLAENYNEQFF. The CDR3 DNA reads TGTGCCAGCAGTTTAATTCCTCGGTTAGCGGAGAACTACAATGAGCAGTTCTTC.

This clonotype was observed at least ten times. The chain links TRBV18 to TRBJ2-4, with D possibly being TRBD2 (7 bases). The V end was cut by 3 bases, the J end by 8 bases, with 20 bases between. The CDR3 has 16 residues. Germline values: CDR1 KGHSH, CDR2 LQKENI. The CDR3 DNA sequence: TGTGCCAGCTCACCTACCGATCGGGGGGCCCGACACATTCAGTACTTC. Protein: CASSPTDRGARHIQYF.

This clonotype was seen a few times. The V call is TRBV6-5, the J call TRBJ2-2, with D unresolved. This CDR3 is built from 17 residues. Germline CDR1 reads MNHEY; CDR2 reads SVGAGI. Trimming removed 0 bases from V and 5 bases from J, with 16 bases in between. The CDR3 reads CASSYSVTNPGTGELFF. The CDR3 nucleotides read TGTGCCAGCAGTTACTCGGTAACTAACCCCGGAACCGGGGAGCTGTTTTTT.

V is TRBV19 and J is TRBJ2-1, with 7 positions matching TRBD2. The germline V gene has CDR1 LNHDA and CDR2 SQIVND (reference sequence). The CDR3 is 15 residues long. The ends lost 5 bases at V and 3 bases at J; junction bases unmatched: 7. This CDR3 is CASSARGGSYNEQFF. DNA of the CDR3: TGTGCCAGTAGTGCGCGCGGCGGGAGCTACAATGAGCAGTTCTTC.

The J gene is TRBJ2-1, the V gene TRBV20-1, with 7 bases lining up with TRBD1. Matching the DNA end better, TRBJ2-5 makes the J call doubtful. This CDR3 has 13 residues. Per germline, CDR1 DFQATT and CDR2 SNEGSKA (reference sequence). CDR3 amino acids: CSAFYRGQETQYF. CDR3 coding DNA: TGCAGTGCTTTCTACAGGGGTCAAGAGACCCAGTACTTC.

This clonotype was detected ten times or more. The V gene is TRBV5-1, the J gene TRBJ2-7; 9 nucleotides line up with TRBD1. The CDR3 consists of 14 residues. Trimming cost V 4 bases and J 5 bases; bases outside gene matches: 7. Looked up from germline, CDR1 is SGHRS and CDR2 is YFSETQ. CDR3 in amino acids: CASSVRDRDHEQYF. The CDR3 DNA reads as TGCGCCAGCAGCGTCCGGGACAGGGACCACGAGCAGTACTTC.

This clonotype was picked up a small number of times. This chain joins TRBV28 and TRBJ2-4; 8 positions match TRBD2. CDR1 and CDR2 from the germline V gene are MDHEN and SYDVKM. This CDR3 is 17 amino acids long. J was trimmed by 0 bases and V by 6 bases; bases with no gene match: 10. CDR3 amino acids: CASSRPWAGGAKNIQYF. In nucleotides, the CDR3 is TGTGCCAGCAGCCGTCCTTGGGCGGGGGGAGCCAAAAACATTCAGTACTTC.

The chain carries TRBV12-3 or TRBV12-4 and TRBJ1-2; maybe TRBD1 (5 bases). Trimming left V 7 bases short and J 3 bases short, with 12 bases between. This CDR3 has 13 amino acids. For the CDR3, the DNA is TGTGCCAGCACCCCGGGACCTCACTATGGCTACACCTTC. It is translated as CASTPGPHYGYTF.

The J gene is TRBJ2-5, the V gene TRBV24-1, with 11 bases that match TRBD2. In germline, CDR1 is KGHDR, CDR2 SFDVKD. The CDR3 is 16 amino acids. The ends lost 3 bases at V and 5 bases at J; junction bases unmatched: 7. CDR3 in DNA: TGTGCCACCAGTGATATCCTAGCGGGAGGATTGGAGACCCAGTACTTC. Amino acids: CATSDILAGGLETQYF.

The table lists this clonotype with many counts. The rearrangement uses TRBV30 and TRBJ2-7; 7 positions match TRBD2. The CDR3 runs to 13 residues. The V and J ends lost 4 bases and 6 bases, in that order; junction bases with no gene match: 9. Germline loops: CDR1 GTSNPN, CDR2 SVGIG (reference sequence). This CDR3 reads CAWNGGGPIEQYF. CDR3 coding DNA: TGTGCCTGGAATGGGGGAGGGCCGATCGAGCAGTACTTC.

In this sample, this clonotype turned up a few times. V gene TRBV12-3 or TRBV12-4 combines with J gene TRBJ1-3; 11 bases match TRBD1. The J segment lost 3 bases and the V segment lost 6 bases, leaving 7 bases of the junction unmatched. The CDR3 is 16 residues long. CDR3 bases: TGTGCCAGCAGGGACGGACAGGGGGCGAGTGGAAACACCATATATTTT. This codes for CASRDGQGASGNTIYF.

This clonotype occurred many times. The chain links TRBV5-4 to TRBJ2-1, with D tentatively TRBD1 or TRBD2 (6 bases each). This CDR3 comprises 16 residues. Trimming cost V 2 bases and J 6 bases, with 18 bases left between them. Germline-derived CDR1 and CDR2 are SGHNT and YYREEE (reference sequence). The DNA for the CDR3 is TGTGCCAGCAGCTTCAGTCCGAAAAGGGGGGTCAATGAGCAGTTCTTC. This sequence encodes CASSFSPKRGVNEQFF.

CDR3 amino acids: CASSPDGTYGYTF. The CDR3 DNA sequence: TGTGCCAGCAGCCCCGACGGGACCTATGGCTACACCTTC. The rearrangement uses TRBV7-9 and TRBJ1-2; D may be TRBD1 (5 bases). The germline V and J ends were trimmed by 5 bases and 4 bases, with 11 bases remaining between them. The CDR3 totals 13 residues. Germline V gene lookup returns CDR1 SEHNR and CDR2 FQNEAQ (reference sequence).

In its sample, this clonotype was seen many times. This rearrangement joins TRBV12-3 or TRBV12-4 to TRBJ1-6; tentative D call: TRBD1 (5 bases). With 5 bases removed from V and 8 bases from J, the gap between germline ends came to 16 bases. CDR3 length equals 15 residues. The CDR3 DNA reads TGTGCCAGCAGTCCGTCCGGACAAGGGGATTCACCCCTCCACTTT. Translation: CASSPSGQGDSPLHF.

This clonotype was picked up many times. The V call is TRBV28, the J call TRBJ2-3; 7 nucleotides agree with TRBD1. The V gene end was trimmed by 4 bases and the J gene end by 8 bases; junction bases not matched to a gene: 3. This CDR3 has 12 residues. Germline V gives CDR1 MDHEN, CDR2 SYDVKM. This chain's CDR3 is CASSSHRGTQYF. CDR3 nucleotide sequence: TGTGCCAGCAGTTCCCACAGGGGTACGCAGTATTTT. Supplemented by reference TRBV28 and TRBJ2-3, the full variable domain reads DVKVTQSSRYLVKRTGEKVFLECVQDMDHENMFWYRQDPGLGLRLIYFSYDVKMKEKGDIPEGYSVSREKKERFSLILESASTNQTSMYLCASSSHRGTQYFGPGTRLTVL.

This clonotype was seen repeatedly, ten times or more. The V call is TRBV29-1, the J call TRBJ2-5; the D is unclear. Trimming removed 2 bases at V and 2 bases at J, with 12 bases between. From germline, CDR1 is SQVTM and CDR2 ANQGSEA. The CDR3 spans 14 residues. As DNA, the CDR3 is TGCAGCGTTGAAATCCTCCGCAGACAAGAGACCCAGTACTTC. This sequence encodes CSVEILRRQETQYF. Filled out from reference TRBV29-1 and TRBJ2-5, the complete variable domain reads SAVISQKPSRDICQRGTSLTIQCQVDSQVTMMFWYRQQPGQSLTLIATANQGSEATYESGFVIDKFPISRPNLTFSTLTVSNMSPEDSSIYLCSVEILRRQETQYFGPGTRLLVL.

The V gene is TRBV11-2, the J gene TRBJ1-2, with TRBD1 identical over 7 bases. The CDR3 is 15 amino acids. V shed 1 base and J 0 bases; nucleotides not matched to a gene: 2. Germline CDR1 SGHAT, CDR2 FQNNGV. CDR3 residues: CASSLVGQANYGYTF. CDR3 bases: TGTGCCAGCAGCTTAGTCGGACAGGCTAACTATGGCTACACCTTC.

In its sample, this clonotype was seen many times. J is TRBJ2-3 and V is TRBV10-1; 10 positions agree with TRBD2. The CDR3 is 15 amino acids. V dropped 3 bases and J dropped 2; count of bases not matched to a gene: 2. The V gene's germline CDR1 is WNHNN and CDR2 SYGVQD (reference sequence). The CDR3 spells CASSELAGNTDTQYF. The CDR3 coding sequence is TGCGCCAGCAGTGAACTAGCGGGGAACACAGATACGCAGTATTTT.

This clonotype was recorded many times. The CDR3 loop reads CASSLLSGGRASEQFF. The DNA for the CDR3 is TGTGCCAGCAGCTTACTTTCTGGCGGGAGGGCCAGTGAGCAGTTCTTC. The genes are TRBV7-3 and TRBJ2-1, with 9 bases lining up with TRBD2. V was pared by 2 bases and J by 9 bases, with 11 bases of the junction left unmatched. Germline V gene data show CDR1 as SGHTA and CDR2 as FQGTGA. This CDR3 region has 16 residues.

This clonotype was found a few times. The chain uses TRBV28 and TRBJ2-7; 7 positions agree with TRBD2. Trimming cost V 3 bases and J 2 bases; bases outside gene matches: 4. The CDR3 length is 14 residues. Germline V gene data show CDR1 as MDHEN and CDR2 as SYDVKM. CDR3 region: CASSFPGGPYEQYF. The CDR3 DNA sequence: TGTGCCAGCAGTTTCCCGGGAGGCCCCTACGAGCAGTACTTC.

This clonotype has a handful of counts. As DNA, the CDR3 is TGCAGTGCCGGACAGACCCTTCAGGAGACCCAGTACTTC. Translating gives CSAGQTLQETQYF. The V gene is TRBV20-1, the J gene TRBJ2-5; D might be TRBD1 (6 bases). The V and J ends lost 6 bases and 5 bases respectively, with 16 bases between them. The germline gives CDR1 DFQATT, CDR2 SNEGSKA (reference sequence). The CDR3 is made up of 13 amino acids.